Following are 2 T cell receptor beta chains from one sample sequenced in a study of cytomegalovirus exposure and HLA in healthy donors. The primer mix had 60 Vbeta and 13 Jbeta primers. Data came from immunoSEQ multiplex PCR; TCRdb stores just in-frame clones and leaves some out. The profile shows 160,000 or so clones, around three quarters of them singletons. Sequenced: PBMCs. All receptors derive from a woman between 40 and 55 years old in good health and CMV-seronegative.

Note on this clone: The junction and the germline gene differ at one end; a read error may be behind it. The chain employs TRBV5-6 and TRBJ2-1; TRBD2 agrees at 8 bases. The germline V gene encodes CDR1 SGHDT and CDR2 YYEEEE. This CDR3 contains 15 residues. CDR3 amino acids: CASTLGSAGGNEQFF. The CDR3 nucleotides are TGTGCCAGCACCTTGGGGAGTGCGGGAGGCAATGAGCAGTTCTTC.

The chain joins TRBV6-4 to TRBJ1-2, with D tentatively TRBD1 (6 bases). There are 16 residues in the CDR3. V was cut by 4 bases and J by 4 bases, with 19 bases left in between. Germline-derived CDR1 and CDR2 are MRHNA and SNTAGT. CDR3 region: CASSGWGPSISYGYTF. In DNA, the CDR3 is TGTGCCAGCAGTGGTTGGGGGCCCTCCATTTCCTATGGCTACACCTTC.